This T cell receptor beta chain was profiled in a study of cytomegalovirus exposure and HLA in healthy donors. Study details: Earlier, some 200 million T cells were analyzed, and fewer than 120 million unique TCR beta sequences were found among them.

This CDR3 region has 13 residues. In germline, CDR1 is MNHNY, CDR2 SVGAGI (reference sequence). V dropped 5 bases and J dropped 7 bases, with 14 bases sitting between them. PCR was performed using 60 Vbeta and 13 Jbeta primers. Assay: immunoSEQ multiplex PCR; the TCRdb copy retains only in-frame clones and omits some. Among 160,000 or so clones listed, about 80% were seen once. Regarding this clone: Its antigen is unknown.

Study-level results: A later analysis reportedly found that, within productive TCRs, an Asian-associated ancestry cluster had fewer N-insertions than the mean observed across the approximately 600 donors. For TCR beta chains, V- and J-gene trimming was later linked to a missense DCLRE1C variant. TCR beta sequences reportedly predicted most subjects' HLA-A and HLA-B alleles accurately.

The origin of this receptor is a woman aged 45-65 years in good health and CMV-seronegative. Sequencing used PBMCs. This chain joins TRBV6-6 and TRBJ1-1, with D maybe TRBD1 (6 bases). The CDR3 bases are TGTGCCAGCAGTACCGGGACACCGGTTGAAGCTTTCTTT. Its protein is CASSTGTPVEAFF.